The clone carrying this T cell receptor beta chain was observed many times. Antigen specificity is unknown. This sequence may be a read error, since a much larger clone differs from it by one base. The data were taken from a study of CD8+CD57+ T cells in acquired aplastic anemia. Overall study context: The study obtained an average of 3.2 ug of DNA from sorted CD4+ and CD8+ cells.

Both TCR beta VDJ combination and CDR3 sequence profiling were carried out. Genomic DNA was the template for this profiling. TCRdb redid the calling of the reads with MiXCR, one entry per CDR3 protein. The table includes more than 150,000 distinct CDR3 sequences, 40% to 55% detected once. Study-wide results and caveats: The CD8+ Simpson's diversity of patients and controls was not significantly different. The study identified roughly 29 CD8+ CDR3 sequences shared by patients and controls.

Individuals selected for sequencing had exhibited CD8+CD57+ cell expansion on flow cytometry. No therapy had been given to the patients at the time of blood sampling. The TCR originated in a human donor with aplastic anemia. Sequences were obtained from sorted CD4+, CD8+, or CD8+CD57+ T cells (not recorded which) from PBMCs.

CDR3: CASSRGPNYGYTF. Here the CDR3 DNA reads TGTGCCAGCAGCCGGGGACCGAACTATGGCTACACCTTC. This chain joins TRBV7-9 and TRBJ1-2, with D perhaps matching TRBD1 (5 bases). V lost 5 bases, J lost 2 bases, and 9 bases lay in between. The CDR3 has 13 residues. Germline V gives CDR1 SEHNR, CDR2 FQNEAQ (reference sequence).